A single sample is the source of the 18 T cell receptor beta chains below, sequenced in a study of T cell changes during pregnancy in multiple sclerosis. Using immunoSEQ multiplex PCR, the repertoire was profiled, and TCRdb retains in-frame clones only, with some absent. Of 45,000 to 55,000 clones in the sample, approximately 90% were seen once. Specimen: peripheral blood, collected in the first trimester of pregnancy. These receptors were collected from a female donor with multiple sclerosis, enrolled in a pregnancy study.

The V and J genes are TRBV7-9 and TRBJ1-1, with 7 bases aligning to TRBD1. V shed 5 bases and J 4 bases; nucleotides not matched to a gene: 7. Germline V CDR1 and CDR2: SEHNR, FQNEAQ (reference sequence). The CDR3 sequence is 14 residues long. The chain's CDR3 is CASSRQGVSTEAFF. CDR3 in DNA: TGTGCCAGCAGCCGCCAGGGGGTAAGCACTGAAGCTTTCTTT.

This chain joins TRBV5-5 and TRBJ1-1; 7 nucleotides line up with TRBD1. This CDR3 spans 16 amino acids. Germline V gene lookup returns CDR1 SGHKS and CDR2 YYEKEE (reference sequence). The V gene end was trimmed by 0 bases and the J gene end by 1 base; junction bases not matched to a gene: 6. CDR3 loop: CASSLVGGRANTEAFF. The CDR3 DNA follows: TGTGCCAGCAGCTTGGTAGGGGGCAGGGCGAACACTGAAGCTTTCTTT. The full variable domain, rest sourced from reference TRBV5-5 and TRBJ1-1, is DAGVTQSPTHLIKTRGQQVTLRCSPISGHKSVSWYQQVLGQGPQFIFQYYEKEERGRGNFPDRFSARQFPNYSSELNVNALLLGDSALYLCASSLVGGRANTEAFFGQGTRLTVV.

CDR3 DNA sequence: TGTGCCAGCTCACCAGCGGGGGCGCGTTATGGCTACACCTTC. It encodes CASSPAGARYGYTF. This rearrangement joins TRBV18 to TRBJ1-2, with TRBD1 as a possible D gene (6 bases). CDR3 size: 14 residues. The V end was cut by 2 bases, the J end by 5 bases, with 12 bases between. The germline gives CDR1 KGHSH, CDR2 LQKENI.

The chain couples TRBV19 to TRBJ2-2; 9 nucleotides agree with TRBD2. This CDR3 has 16 amino acids. Germline values: CDR1 LNHDA, CDR2 SQIVND (reference sequence). With V trimmed by 6 bases and J by 5 bases, 10 bases remained unmatched. In DNA form, the CDR3 reads TGTGCCAGTAGCCGGGGCGGGGGGGCCTTGACCGGGGAGCTGTTTTTT. It is translated as CASSRGGGALTGELFF.

The chain couples TRBV21-1 to TRBJ2-7; no DNA check was done on the table's D call, TRBD1. TRBV21-1 is termed a pseudogene. The CDR3 has 22 amino acids. CDR3 sequence (DNA): TGTGCCAGCAGCAAAGAGGGGCGAGTTTGGCAGGACAAAAAGATCGAAAGCTACGAGCAGTACTTC. Translation: CASSKEGRVWQDKKIESYEQYF.

The J gene is TRBJ1-1, the V gene TRBV4-1; no clear D. This CDR3 has 12 amino acids. The V gene lost 4 bases and the J gene lost 7 bases, with 10 bases spanning the gap. Germline V gives CDR1 MGHRA, CDR2 YSYEKL. The CDR3 reads CASSPPYGEAFF. The CDR3 coding sequence is TGCGCCAGCAGCCCCCCCTATGGTGAAGCTTTCTTT.

This chain uses TRBV5-1 with TRBJ1-1, with a possible D match to TRBD1 (5 bases). V lost 1 base, J lost 4 bases, and 20 bases lay in between. Germline V lookup: CDR1 SGHRS, CDR2 YFSETQ. The CDR3 extends over 17 amino acids. CDR3: CASSLRSQRGFGTEAFF. Here the CDR3 DNA reads TGCGCCAGCAGCTTGAGGTCGCAGCGGGGGTTCGGCACTGAAGCTTTCTTT.

The rearrangement joins TRBV28 to TRBJ1-5; D not resolved. The CDR3 is 14 residues long. Trimming left V 2 bases short and J 4 bases short, with 9 bases between. Germline CDR1 reads MDHEN; CDR2 reads SYDVKM. CDR3 bases: TGTGCCAGCAGTTTACTAGACCTAAATCAGCCCCAGCATTTT. Protein: CASSLLDLNQPQHF.

The rearrangement uses TRBV27 and TRBJ2-7, with D possibly TRBD1 on 5 matching bases. Germline V gene data show CDR1 as MNHEY and CDR2 as SMNVEV (reference sequence). The CDR3 covers 14 residues. V was pared by 4 bases and J by 2 bases, with 12 bases between. The CDR3 sequence: CASSSVRTTYEQYF. The CDR3 nucleotides read TGTGCCAGCAGTTCCGTCCGGACAACCTACGAGCAGTACTTC.

This rearrangement joins TRBV18 to TRBJ1-2, with D possibly matching TRBD1 (5 bases). CDR1 and CDR2 (germline): KGHSH, LQKENI. V dropped 2 bases and J dropped 2 bases, with 12 bases sitting between them. This CDR3 has 15 amino acids. CDR3 sequence reads: CASSPGGDGNYGYTF. DNA for the CDR3: TGTGCCAGCTCACCAGGCGGGGACGGGAACTATGGCTACACCTTC.

J is TRBJ1-1 and V is TRBV6-1; D perhaps matches TRBD1 (6 bases). The CDR3 is 14 amino acids. Looked up from germline, CDR1 is MNHNS and CDR2 is SASEGT. Trimming stripped 3 bases from V and 5 bases from J, with 13 bases between. Written as DNA, the CDR3 is TGTGCCAGCAGTGATCGGGGGGCGGGAACTGAAGCTTTCTTT. Protein product: CASSDRGAGTEAFF.

The chain links TRBV2 to TRBJ2-2; 9 nucleotides line up with TRBD1. Germline trimming cut 6 bases from V and 6 bases from J; bases unmatched to any gene: 2. The CDR3 loop spans 13 amino acids. Germline V lookup: CDR1 SNHLY, CDR2 FYNNEI. CDR3 bases: TGTGCCAGCAGCGGACAGGGGTCCGGGGAGCTGTTTTTT. Translated, it gives CASSGQGSGELFF. The variable domain in full, completed from reference TRBV2 and TRBJ2-2, reads EPEVTQTPSHQVTQMGQEVILRCVPISNHLYFYWYRQILGQKVEFLVSFYNNEISEKSEIFDDQFSVERPDGSNFTLKIRSTKLEDSAMYFCASSGQGSGELFFGEGSRLTVL.

The CDR3 nucleotides read TGTGCCACCCGGGGGGAGTGGAATAATTCACCCCTCCACTTT. Protein product: CATRGEWNNSPLHF. V usage is TRBV7-2 and J usage is TRBJ1-6, with a possible D match to TRBD1 (5 bases). The germline V and J ends were trimmed by 10 bases and 5 bases, with 15 bases remaining between them. CDR3 length: 14 amino acids. The V gene's germline CDR1 is SGHTA and CDR2 FQGNSA.

The V and J genes are TRBV30 and TRBJ2-1; D is perhaps TRBD2 (6 bases). Trimming removed 4 bases at V and 7 bases at J, with 11 bases between. Germline V gives CDR1 GTSNPN, CDR2 SVGIG (reference sequence). The CDR3 has 12 amino acids. The CDR3 is CAWIQSGNEQFF. For the CDR3, the DNA is TGTGCCTGGATTCAGAGCGGGAATGAGCAGTTCTTC.

The chain recombines TRBV19 with TRBJ2-7, with 10 nucleotides matching TRBD1. This CDR3 contains 15 residues. CDR1 is LNHDA, CDR2 SQIVND, per germline (reference sequence). Trimming at V came to 8 bases and at J to 3 bases, leaving 10 bases not matched to a gene. For the CDR3, the DNA is TGTGCCAGTCAAAATACGGGACAGGGGTACTACGAGCAGTACTTC. Amino acid sequence: CASQNTGQGYYEQYF.

The V gene is TRBV19, the J gene TRBJ2-7, with 7 bases aligning to TRBD1. V shed 5 bases and J 2 bases; nucleotides not matched to a gene: 9. Germline CDR1 reads LNHDA; CDR2 reads SQIVND (reference sequence). The CDR3 spans 15 residues. In nucleotides, the CDR3 is TGTGCCAGTAGTCCACAGGGACAGACGACCTACGAGCAGTACTTC. Translated: CASSPQGQTTYEQYF.

The rearrangement uses TRBV11-2 and TRBJ2-7; 8 bases agree with TRBD1. CDR1 is SGHAT and CDR2 is FQNNGV in the germline V gene. CDR3 length equals 15 residues. The trim removed 5 bases at V and 3 bases at J, leaving 9 bases unmatched. The CDR3 here is CASSSRQGNLYEQYF. As DNA, the CDR3 is TGTGCCAGCAGCAGCCGACAGGGGAACCTCTACGAGCAGTACTTC.

Here the CDR3 reads CASSRGTGGETQYF. The CDR3 nucleotides are TGTGCCAGCTCACGGGGGACAGGTGGAGAGACCCAGTACTTC. The genes are TRBV18 and TRBJ2-5; 8 positions agree with TRBD1. CDR1 is KGHSH, CDR2 LQKENI, per germline. V shed 4 bases and J 4 bases; nucleotides not matched to a gene: 5. This CDR3 region has 14 residues.